The clone carrying this TCR beta chain was found many times. In building TCR beta libraries, iRepertoire HTBI primers were used together with Arm-PCR of CDR3 regions. From the multiplex PCR reads, TCRdb called clonotypes with MiXCR, one entry per CDR3 protein. This sample carries 450,000 to 650,000 distinct CDR3 sequences, 16% of them seen once, and the ten largest clones take roughly 25%. This sample was taken from a study of regulatory T cells in long-lasting Graves disease. Time point noted: newly diagnosed GD, antithyroid drugs for less than 3 months. Preparation of the TCR library used RNA extracted from PBMCs. With 8 bases removed from V and 5 bases from J, the gap between germline ends came to 18 bases. This CDR3 region has 14 residues. The germline CDR1 and CDR2 sequences are MDHEN and SYDVKM. This sample was shared with a second study, whose subject was T cells in Graves' hyperthyroidism and ophthalmopathy. From that report: First-round RT-PCR of the TCR CDR3 relied on the HTBI primer set.

Sample: peripheral blood mononuclear cells (PBMCs), taken at new diagnosis, from a patient treated with antithyroid drugs. The TCR originated in a woman between 40 and 65 years old with Graves disease. The genes are TRBV28 and TRBJ2-5; D possibly matches TRBD1 or TRBD2 (5 bases each). The CDR3 nucleotides are TGTGCCAGCTCTAGGGTGAAGGGACGGGAGACCCAGTACTTC. It is translated as CASSRVKGRETQYF.